Sequencing of this T cell receptor (beta chain) was carried out in a study of T cell changes during pregnancy in multiple sclerosis. This clone was found once. Trimming stripped 7 bases from V and 2 bases from J, with 12 bases between. Germline CDR1 is SNHLY and CDR2 is FYNNEI. The CDR3 is 14 residues long. Clones were sequenced by immunoSEQ multiplex PCR, and TCRdb holds only the in-frame ones, with some missing. In the table there are 40,000 or so clones, 92% of which are singletons. The TCR was taken from a female donor with multiple sclerosis, enrolled in a pregnancy study. The sample in question was CD8+ T cells from peripheral blood mononuclear cells, obtained before pregnancy. V and J are TRBV2 and TRBJ1-3; D ambiguous. CDR3 nucleotides: TGTGCCAGCAATATCGGGAGCCCTGGAAACACCATATATTTT. Its protein product is CASNIGSPGNTIYF.